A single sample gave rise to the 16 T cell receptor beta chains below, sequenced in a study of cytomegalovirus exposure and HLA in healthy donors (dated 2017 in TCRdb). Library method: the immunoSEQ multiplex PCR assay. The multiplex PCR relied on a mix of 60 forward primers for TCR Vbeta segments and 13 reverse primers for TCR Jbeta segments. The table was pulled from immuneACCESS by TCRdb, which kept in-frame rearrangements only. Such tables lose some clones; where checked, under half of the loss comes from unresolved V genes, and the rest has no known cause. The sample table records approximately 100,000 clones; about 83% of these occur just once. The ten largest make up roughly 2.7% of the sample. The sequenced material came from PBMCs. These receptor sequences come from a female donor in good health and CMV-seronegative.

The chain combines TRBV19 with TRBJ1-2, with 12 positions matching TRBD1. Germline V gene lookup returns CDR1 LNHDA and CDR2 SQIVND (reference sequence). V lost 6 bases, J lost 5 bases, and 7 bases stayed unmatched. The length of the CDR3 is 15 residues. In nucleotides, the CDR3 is TGTGCCAGTAGCCCGGGACAGGGGGCTTGGTATGGCTACACCTTC. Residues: CASSPGQGAWYGYTF.

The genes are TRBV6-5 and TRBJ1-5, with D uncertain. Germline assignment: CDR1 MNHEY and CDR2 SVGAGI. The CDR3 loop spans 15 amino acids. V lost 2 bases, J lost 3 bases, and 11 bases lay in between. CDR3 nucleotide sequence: TGTGCCAGCAGTTACGATGGCAGGTCCAATCAGCCCCAGCATTTT. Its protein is CASSYDGRSNQPQHF.

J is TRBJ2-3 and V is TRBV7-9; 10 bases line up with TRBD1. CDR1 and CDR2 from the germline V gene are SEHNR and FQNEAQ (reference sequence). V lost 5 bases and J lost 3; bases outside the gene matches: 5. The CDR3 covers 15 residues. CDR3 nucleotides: TGTGCCAGCAGCCATGGGACAGGGGAAACAGATACGCAGTATTTT. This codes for CASSHGTGETDTQYF.

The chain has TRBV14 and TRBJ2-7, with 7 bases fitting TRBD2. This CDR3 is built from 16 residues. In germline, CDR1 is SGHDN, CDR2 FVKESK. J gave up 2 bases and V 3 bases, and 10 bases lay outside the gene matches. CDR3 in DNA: TGTGCCAGCAGCCATCTCGGGGCGGGGGATCCCTACGAGCAGTACTTC. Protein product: CASSHLGAGDPYEQYF.

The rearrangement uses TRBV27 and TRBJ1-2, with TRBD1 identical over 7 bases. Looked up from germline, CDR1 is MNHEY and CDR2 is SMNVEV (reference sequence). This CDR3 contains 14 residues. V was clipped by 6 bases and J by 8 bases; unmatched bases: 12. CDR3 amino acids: CASRLQGSVVGYTF. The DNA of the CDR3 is TGTGCCAGCAGATTACAGGGGTCAGTCGTCGGCTACACCTTC.

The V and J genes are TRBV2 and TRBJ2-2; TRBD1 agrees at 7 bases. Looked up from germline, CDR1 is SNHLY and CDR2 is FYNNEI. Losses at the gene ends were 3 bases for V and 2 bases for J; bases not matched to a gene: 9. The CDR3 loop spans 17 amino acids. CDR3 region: CASSDQIWTGNTGELFF. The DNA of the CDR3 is TGTGCCAGCAGTGATCAGATTTGGACAGGAAACACCGGGGAGCTGTTTTTT.

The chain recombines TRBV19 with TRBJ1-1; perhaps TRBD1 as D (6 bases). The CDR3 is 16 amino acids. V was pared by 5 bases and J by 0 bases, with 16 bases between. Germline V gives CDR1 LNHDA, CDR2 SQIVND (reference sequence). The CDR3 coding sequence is TGTGCCAGTAGTTTAACAAACAGGGTCTTGAACACTGAAGCTTTCTTT. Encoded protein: CASSLTNRVLNTEAFF.

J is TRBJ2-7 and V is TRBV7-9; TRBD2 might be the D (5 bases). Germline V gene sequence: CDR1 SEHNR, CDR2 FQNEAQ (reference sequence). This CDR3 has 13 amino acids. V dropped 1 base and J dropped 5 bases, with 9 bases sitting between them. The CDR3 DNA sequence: TGTGCCAGCAGCTTAGGGACTCGGGACGAGCAGTACTTC. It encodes CASSLGTRDEQYF.

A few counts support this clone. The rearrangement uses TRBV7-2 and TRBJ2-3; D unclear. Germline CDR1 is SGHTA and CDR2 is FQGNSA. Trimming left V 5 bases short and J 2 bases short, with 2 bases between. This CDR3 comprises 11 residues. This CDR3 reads CASSLTDTQYF. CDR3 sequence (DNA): TGTGCCAGCAGCCTCACAGATACGCAGTATTTT.

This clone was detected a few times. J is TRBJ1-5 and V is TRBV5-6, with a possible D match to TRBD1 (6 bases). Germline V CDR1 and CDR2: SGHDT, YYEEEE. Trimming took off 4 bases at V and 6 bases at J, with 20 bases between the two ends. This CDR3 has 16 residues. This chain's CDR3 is CASSQGGRREGQPQHF. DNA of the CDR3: TGTGCCAGCAGCCAAGGGGGACGACGCGAGGGTCAGCCCCAGCATTTT.

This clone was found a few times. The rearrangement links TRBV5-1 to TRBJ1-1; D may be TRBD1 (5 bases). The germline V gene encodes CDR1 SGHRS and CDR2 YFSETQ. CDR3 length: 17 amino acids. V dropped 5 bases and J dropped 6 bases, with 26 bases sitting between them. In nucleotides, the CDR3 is TGCGCCAGCAGTCGAACTACAGGTCCTCGGGGGTCATCTGAAGCTTTCTTT. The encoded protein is CASSRTTGPRGSSEAFF.

The CDR3 loop reads CASSQDRWGAYNEQFF. DNA for the CDR3: TGCGCCAGCAGCCAAGATCGGTGGGGGGCCTACAATGAGCAGTTCTTC. The chain couples TRBV4-3 to TRBJ2-1; D perhaps matches TRBD2 (6 bases). V was pared by 0 bases and J by 2 bases, with 11 bases between. This CDR3 has 16 residues. Germline V gene data show CDR1 as LGHNA and CDR2 as YSLEER.

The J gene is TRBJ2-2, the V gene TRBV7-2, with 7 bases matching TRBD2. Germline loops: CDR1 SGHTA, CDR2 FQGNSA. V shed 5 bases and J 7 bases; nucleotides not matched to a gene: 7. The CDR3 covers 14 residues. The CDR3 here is CASSPTSVNGELFF. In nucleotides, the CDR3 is TGTGCCAGCAGCCCTACTAGCGTTAACGGGGAGCTGTTTTTT.

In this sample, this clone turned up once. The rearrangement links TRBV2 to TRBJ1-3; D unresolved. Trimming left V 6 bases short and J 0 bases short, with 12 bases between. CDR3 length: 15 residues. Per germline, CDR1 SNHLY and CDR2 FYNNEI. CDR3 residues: CASSVSGHSGNTIYF. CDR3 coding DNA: TGTGCCAGCAGCGTTTCAGGCCACTCTGGAAACACCATATATTTT.

The CDR3 protein is CASKGTGPSVTEAFF. The CDR3, as DNA: TGTGCCAGCAAAGGTACAGGGCCCTCGGTTACTGAAGCTTTCTTT. The rearrangement links TRBV2 to TRBJ1-1; TRBD1 might be the D (6 bases). Germline-derived CDR1 and CDR2 are SNHLY and FYNNEI. V was clipped by 7 bases and J by 5 bases, with 20 bases between them. This CDR3 is 15 amino acids long.

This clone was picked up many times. The CDR3: CASSVTPTGITEAFF. In nucleotides, the CDR3 is TGTGCCAGCAGCGTGACCCCGACAGGGATCACTGAAGCTTTCTTT. The gene calls are TRBV5-6 and TRBJ1-1; 7 bases are shared with TRBD1. From germline, CDR1 is SGHDT and CDR2 YYEEEE. Losses at the gene ends were 4 bases for V and 4 bases for J; bases not matched to a gene: 10. This CDR3 spans 15 amino acids.